This TCR beta chain was captured by sequencing in a study of shared clonotypes between healthy human individuals (dated by TCRdb to the early 2020s). For context, the study as a whole: Three men and two women, aged 18 to 49 years, made up the cohort. Per donor, leukapheresis produced somewhere between about 0.94 and 9 billion PBMCs. To estimate repertoire size and how much clonotype sharing occurs between individuals, the study deeply sequenced the blood TCR repertoires of several healthy adults. Libraries were prepared and TCR repertoires were sequenced by different laboratories using diverse techniques, in order to increase sequencing depth and limit assay-specific biases. Per donor, three plates each were used for CD4 naive and CD4 memory, two for CD8 naive, and one for CD8 memory.

The donors were healthy, HIV-negative adults with no recently reported acute infections or vaccinations. All donors were Caucasian adults living in Nashville, Tennessee, USA. CD4+ T cells were enriched through magnetic negative selection, after which naive cells were positively selected on CD45RA and the remaining negative fraction served as the memory subset. After blood collection by leukapheresis, PBMCs were isolated using Ficoll-Histopaque density gradient centrifugation and then cryopreserved in the vapor phase of liquid nitrogen. Purity and quantity of every magnetically sorted T cell population were checked by analytical flow cytometry. Genomic DNA was isolated from each sorted fraction and quantified by UV absorbance on a Nanodrop 2000c. What the authors observed across the whole study: Rarefaction of sorted-subset datasets indicated incomplete sequencing despite the large sequencing depth. Based on pairwise subsampling, the degree of clonotype sharing among donors was expected to be affected by sequencing depth. The small number of donors limited the genetic and exposure-history diversity represented. Sharing across a few donors was observed for around 5% of naive CD4, less than 4% of naive CD8, 2.3% of memory CD4, and around 0.4% of memory CD8 clonotypes. Naive subsets generally had larger estimated clonotype richness than memory subsets did. Only blood was sampled, and tissue TCR repertoires likely differ from those in blood. Clonotypes shared by all four sorted-subset donors showed higher generation probabilities than non-shared clonotypes.

In the germline V gene (reference sequence), CDR1 corresponds to MNHNY and CDR2 to SVGAGI. Spanning cysteine to phenylalanine, the CDR3 consists of 13 amino acids. Of all the DNA, just the CDR3 is kept, 39 bases in frame from base 1. At the junction V is shortened by 8 bases and J by 3 bases, with 14 bases in between. Using the deep immunoSEQ assay, TCR CDR3 regions were amplified from genomic DNA by multiplex PCR. Genomic DNA extracted from each cell subset was distributed evenly over all wells of several immunoSEQ 96-well plates, and each plate served as one replicate. For sorted subsets, each replicate PCR was loaded with about 0.2 ug genomic DNA, equivalent to about 33,000 T cell genomes. Purified libraries were measured with a Qubit 3.0 fluorometer, size-checked on a Bioanalyzer 2100, and measured again with the KAPA Library Quantification kit. Every immunoSEQ 96-well plate was sequenced on a separate single-read 150-cycle Illumina NextSeq 550 flow cell. Concerning the study's data processing: Because the immunoSEQ output held only junctional sequences and lacked quality scores, the filtering could not match the filtering applied to full-length reads. To assign V/J genes and CDR3, sequences were annotated against IMGT germline references using PyIR, a Python wrapper for IgBLAST v1.9. Any read was removed if the V/J assignment was weak (E-value above 1e-6), the CDR3 was missing, or the read contained stop codons, out-of-frame junctions, or ambiguous translated residues. V3J clonotypes were defined as sequences sharing the same inferred V gene, J gene, and CDR3 amino acid sequence. Percentage overlap between repertoires was calculated by dividing the number of shared unique clonotypes by the size of the smaller repertoire. Repertoire richness was assessed with RTK rarefaction, the Chao1 estimator, and Recon v2.1 estimates of unobserved clonotypes. For all TCRbeta clonotypes obtained by the gDNA method from a few donors, generation probabilities were computed with OLGA. TCRdb limited this immuneACCESS table to in-frame rearrangements with V and J called. A share of clones is missing; checked studies link under half to unresolved V genes, and the rest is unexplained. V, J and clone size were drawn from that table, and D and trimming were deduced from the DNA. The sample has 600,000 to 750,000 clones on record, about two thirds of them singletons. Approximately 1.8% of the sample comes from the top ten.

This clone was observed a single time. The antigen this receptor binds is unknown. No much larger clone is present one base from it, and per-base qualities are unavailable. The receptor comes from a woman in her 30s in good health. Material: memory CD4+ T cells sorted from blood. Read against the paper, the sample's cell subset or site label means: CD45RA-negative fraction. In this chain, TRBV6-6 is recombined with TRBJ2-7, with TRBD2 perhaps the D gene, on 6 matching bases. The CDR3 region has the sequence CASLDVGGYEQYF. The DNA is TGTGCCAGCTTAGATGTGGGGGGCTACGAGCAGTACTTC.